The entry below describes one T cell receptor (beta chain). The source of the sample is a study of blood T cell repertoires in COVID-19. Looking at the study overall: Donors in the United States, Italy and Spain gave samples during acute or convalescent COVID-19.

Assay used: immunoSEQ multiplex PCR; TCRdb lists only in-frame clones, some missing. The sample includes some 200,000 clones, 85% seen only once; the top ten take over 2%. The Seattle patients joined while their infection was active and were tracked longitudinally afterward. This TCR came from a woman between 70 and 85 years old with COVID-19, enrolled during active disease. Sequencing was carried out using peripheral blood.

For the CDR3, the DNA is TGTGCCAGCAGCCAAGCATCAGCTAGTGGCGAGCAGTACTTC. Encoded protein: CASSQASASGEQYF. The chain couples TRBV4-2 to TRBJ2-7; D is uncertain. Trimming pared 1 base from V and 6 bases from J, leaving 13 bases between. This CDR3 has 14 residues. Germline V gene data show CDR1 as LGHNA and CDR2 as YNFKEQ.